This T cell receptor (beta chain) was profiled in a study of neurological immune-mediated disorders. Findings and limits, study-wide: One related-CDR3 cluster, which may be a signature, held the repertoires of 18 of 34 multiple sclerosis patients after phylogenetic grouping. Because no CDR3 amino acid sequences were shared across subjects by expanded clones, private repertoires were suggested in all groups. HTLV-1-associated myelopathy led in TCR clonal expansion, while multiple sclerosis ranked lowest, below healthy controls.

One entry per CDR3 protein, called by TCRdb with MiXCR from the 5' RACE reads. The sample lists tens of thousands of distinct CDR3 sequences, roughly 2.6% occurring once. The unsorted libraries were prepared from 2 million PBMCs (stored at -80 C). This clonotype was recorded many times. The antigen remains undetermined. The CDR3 runs to 15 residues. Looked up from germline, CDR1 is KGHDR and CDR2 is SFDVKD. V lost 5 bases to trimming and J lost 5 bases, with 17 bases between them. This clonotype originated in a woman in her twenties or thirties with multiple sclerosis. Material for sequencing was PBMCs. This chain connects TRBV24-1 to TRBJ1-2; tentatively, D is TRBD1 (5 bases). CDR3 DNA: TGTGCCACCAGTGGTTCAGGTGTCCAGGGTTATGGCTACACCTTC. This codes for CATSGSGVQGYGYTF.